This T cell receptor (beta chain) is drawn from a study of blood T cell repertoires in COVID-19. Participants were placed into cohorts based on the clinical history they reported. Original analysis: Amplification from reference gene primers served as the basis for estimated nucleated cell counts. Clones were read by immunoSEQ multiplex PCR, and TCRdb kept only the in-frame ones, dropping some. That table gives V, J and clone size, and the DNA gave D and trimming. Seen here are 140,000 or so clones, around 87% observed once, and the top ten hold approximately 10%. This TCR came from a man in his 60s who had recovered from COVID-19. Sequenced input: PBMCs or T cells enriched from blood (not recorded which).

The CDR3, as DNA: TGCGCCAGCAGCCAAGTTGGAGGGGTTGGTTCCGGGGAGCTGTTTTTT. It yields the protein CASSQVGGVGSGELFF. The V gene is TRBV4-1, the J gene TRBJ2-2; TRBD2 is a possible D gene (6 bases). Trimming left V 1 base short and J 6 bases short, with 15 bases between. The CDR3 is 16 amino acids. The germline V gene has CDR1 MGHRA and CDR2 YSYEKL.